The clone carrying this T cell receptor (beta chain) was observed a single time. The antigen remains undetermined. One end of the junction varies from germline; a read error may be responsible. Use of 60 Vbeta and 13 Jbeta primers characterized the PCR. Some clones are missing from TCRdb's copy, which holds only in-frame ones; the method was immunoSEQ multiplex PCR. The sample has about 140,000 clones, 80% seen once. This record comes from a study of cytomegalovirus exposure and HLA in healthy donors. Study outcomes and limitations: TCR beta chains numbering some 150 were designated cytomegalovirus-associated.

Germline V gene data show CDR1 as SEHNR and CDR2 as FQNEAQ (reference sequence). The CDR3 is 11 amino acids. The gene calls are TRBV7-9 and TRBJ2-7; 7 bases line up with TRBD1. The sequence derives from a man aged 30-40 years in good health. Specimen: PBMCs. In nucleotides, the CDR3 is TGTGCCAGCAGCTCGGGACAGCCTCTGGAGTTC. Amino acids: CASSSGQPLEF.